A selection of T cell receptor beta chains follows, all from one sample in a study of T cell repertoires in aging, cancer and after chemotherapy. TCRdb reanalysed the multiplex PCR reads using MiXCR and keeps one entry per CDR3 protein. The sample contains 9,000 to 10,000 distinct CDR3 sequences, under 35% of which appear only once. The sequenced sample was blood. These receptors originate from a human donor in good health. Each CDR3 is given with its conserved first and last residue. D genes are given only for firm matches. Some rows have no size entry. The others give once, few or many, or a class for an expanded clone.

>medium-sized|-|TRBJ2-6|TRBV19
TGTGCCAGTAGTAGAGGACAGTACGGGGCCAACGTCCTGACTTTC
CASSRGQYGANVLTF
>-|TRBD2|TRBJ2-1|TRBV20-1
TGCAGTGCCGACCGAGGCGGGGGGTCCGATGAGCAGTTCTTC
CSADRGGGSDEQFF
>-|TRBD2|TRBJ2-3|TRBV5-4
TGTGCCAGCAGCGGGCGGAGGGAGGGGGATACGCAGTATTTT
CASSGRREGDTQYF
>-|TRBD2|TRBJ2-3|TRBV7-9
TGTGCCAGCAGCTTAGGGGGGGGAATGCAGTATTTT
CASSLGGGMQYF
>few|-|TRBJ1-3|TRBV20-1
TGCAGTGCTAGCCAGGGACGGATCTCTGGAAACACCATATATTTT
CSASQGRISGNTIYF
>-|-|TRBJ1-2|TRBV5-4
TGTGCCAGCAGCTTGCCTAACAGGGAGGCCTATGGCTACACCTTC
CASSLPNREAYGYTF
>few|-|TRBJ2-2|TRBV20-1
TGCAGTGCTCTCAGGGATCCGGGGACCGGGGAGCTGTTTTTT
CSALRDPGTGELFF
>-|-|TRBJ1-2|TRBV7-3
TGTGCCAGCAGGCCTACAGGTCACGGGGGAGGCTACACCTTC
CASRPTGHGGGYTF
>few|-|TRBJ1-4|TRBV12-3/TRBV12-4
TGTGCCAGCAGGTTGACAGCAACTAATGAAAAACTGTTTTTT
CASRLTATNEKLFF
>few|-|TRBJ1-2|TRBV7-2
TGTGCCAGCAGCCCATCAGGCTCCTATGGCTACACCTTC
CASSPSGSYGYTF
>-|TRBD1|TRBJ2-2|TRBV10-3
TGTGCCATCAGTGTCCGGGACAGGAACACCGGGGAGCTGTTTTTT
CAISVRDRNTGELFF
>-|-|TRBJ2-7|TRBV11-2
TGTGCCAGCAGCATTCATCCTGAGCAGTACTTC
CASSIHPEQYF
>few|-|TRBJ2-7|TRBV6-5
TGTGCCAGCAGTTACTCAACCGGGGCCCAGTCCTACGAGCAGTACTTC
CASSYSTGAQSYEQYF
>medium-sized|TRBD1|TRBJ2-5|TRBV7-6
TGTGCCAGCAGCGGGCCGGGACAGTTATCGGAGACCCAGTACTTC
CASSGPGQLSETQYF
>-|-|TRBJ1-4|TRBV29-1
TGCAGCGCGGGGCAGGGAAATGAAAAACTGTTTTTT
CSAGQGNEKLFF
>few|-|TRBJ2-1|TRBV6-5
TGTGCCAGCAGTTACTACAAACTCTACAATGAGCAGTTCTTC
CASSYYKLYNEQFF
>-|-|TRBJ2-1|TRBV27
TGTGCCAGCGAGCGAAACGCGGGCGACAATGAGCAGTTCTTC
CASERNAGDNEQFF
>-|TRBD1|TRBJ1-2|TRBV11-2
TGTGCCAGCAGCTTAGCAGGGACAGCCTATGGCTACACCTTC
CASSLAGTAYGYTF
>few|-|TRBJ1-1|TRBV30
TGTGCCTGGAGTGTCATTTATGGGATCGACACTGAAGCTTTCTTT
CAWSVIYGIDTEAFF
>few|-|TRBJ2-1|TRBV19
TGTGCCAGCGCCATGGTAAGCTCCTACAATGAGCAGTTCTTC
CASAMVSSYNEQFF
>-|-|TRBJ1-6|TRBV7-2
TGTGCCAGCAGAGCCGGGACATTCAATTCACCCCTCCACTTT
CASRAGTFNSPLHF
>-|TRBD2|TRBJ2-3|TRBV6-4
TGTGCCAGCAGTGATGCGGGGGGAAACACAGATACGCAGTATTTT
CASSDAGGNTDTQYF
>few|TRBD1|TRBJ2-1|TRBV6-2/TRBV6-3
TGTGCCAGCAGTTACGGGACAGGGGGCGGCAATGAGCAGTTCTTC
CASSYGTGGGNEQFF
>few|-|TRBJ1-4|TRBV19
TGTGCCAGTAGGTTGGACGGTGCAACTAATGAAAAACTGTTTTTT
CASRLDGATNEKLFF
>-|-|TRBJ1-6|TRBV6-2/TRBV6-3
TGTGCCAGCAGTTACCGGGGACCGAATTCACCCCTCCACTTT
CASSYRGPNSPLHF
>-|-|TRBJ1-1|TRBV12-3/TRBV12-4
TGTGCCAGCAGTTTACAGGATTCTGAAGCTTTCTTT
CASSLQDSEAFF
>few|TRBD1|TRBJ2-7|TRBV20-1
TGCAGTGCTGCTCCAGGGACAGTTCGCTACGAGCAGTACTTC
CSAAPGTVRYEQYF
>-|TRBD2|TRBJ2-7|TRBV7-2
TGTGCCAGCAGCTCCCTCATGGGGGGGACCTCCTACGAGCAGTACTTC
CASSSLMGGTSYEQYF
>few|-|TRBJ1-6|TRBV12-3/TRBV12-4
TGTGCCAGCAGTTCTCAGGGGCGTAATTCACCCCTCCACTTT
CASSSQGRNSPLHF
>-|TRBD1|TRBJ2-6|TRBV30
TGTGCCTGGAGCCAGGGGGCCGCTGGGGCCAACGTCCTGACTTTC
CAWSQGAAGANVLTF
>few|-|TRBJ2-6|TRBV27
TGTGCCAGCATAGACAGGCCTAGCTCTGGGGCCAACGTCCTGACTTTC
CASIDRPSSGANVLTF
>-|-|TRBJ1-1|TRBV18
TGTGCCAGCTCAACTCAGGGAGAGGACACTAAAGCTTTCTTT
CASSTQGEDTKAFF
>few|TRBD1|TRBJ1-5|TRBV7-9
TGTGCCAGCAGCCGACTGACAGGGGGCTACATGAGCAATCAGCCCCAGCATTTT
CASSRLTGGYMSNQPQHF
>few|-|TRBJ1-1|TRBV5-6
TGTGCCAGCAGCTCCCGAGATCGTGGGCCCCTGAACACTGAAGCTTTCTTT
CASSSRDRGPLNTEAFF
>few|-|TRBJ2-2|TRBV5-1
TGCGCCAGCAGCTTGGAGGGTGACACCGGGGAGCTGTTTTTT
CASSLEGDTGELFF
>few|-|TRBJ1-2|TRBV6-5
TGTGCCAGCAGTTGGACTGCGAACTATGGCTACACCTTC
CASSWTANYGYTF
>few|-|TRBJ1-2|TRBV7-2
TGTGCCAGCAGCTTAGGGGGTGGCTACACCTTC
CASSLGGGYTF
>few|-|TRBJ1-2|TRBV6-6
TGTGCCAGTCAGACGGGATATGGCTACACCTTC
CASQTGYGYTF
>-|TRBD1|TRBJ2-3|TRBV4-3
TGCGCCAGCAGCCAACTAACCGGGACAGGGGGTACGCAGTATTTT
CASSQLTGTGGTQYF
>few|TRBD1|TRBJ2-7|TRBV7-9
TGTGCCAGCAGCTCCTCCGGGACAGGGACTGAAGAGCAGTACTTC
CASSSSGTGTEEQYF
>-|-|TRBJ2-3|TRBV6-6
TGTGCCAGCAGTTACACCCCGGTGGGGGACACAGATACGCAGTATTTT
CASSYTPVGDTDTQYF
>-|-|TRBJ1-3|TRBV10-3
TGTGCCATCAGTGAGTCGTGGAACCTCAGGTTCAGCTCTGGAAACACCATATATTTT
CAISESWNLRFSSGNTIYF
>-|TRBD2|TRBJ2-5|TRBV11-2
TGTGCCAGCAGCCTGTTAGCGGGGGGCGCAGAGACCCAGTACTTC
CASSLLAGGAETQYF
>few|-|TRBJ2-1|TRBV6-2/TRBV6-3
TGTGCCAGCAGTGCGTGGACCGGTAATGAGCAGTTCTTC
CASSAWTGNEQFF
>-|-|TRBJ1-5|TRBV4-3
TGCGCCAGCAGCCGCTCGACAGCCTCTAATCAGCCCCAGCATTTT
CASSRSTASNQPQHF
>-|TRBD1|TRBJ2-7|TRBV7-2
TGTGCCAGCACCTCCTCAGGGGGTTACGAGCAGTACTTC
CASTSSGGYEQYF